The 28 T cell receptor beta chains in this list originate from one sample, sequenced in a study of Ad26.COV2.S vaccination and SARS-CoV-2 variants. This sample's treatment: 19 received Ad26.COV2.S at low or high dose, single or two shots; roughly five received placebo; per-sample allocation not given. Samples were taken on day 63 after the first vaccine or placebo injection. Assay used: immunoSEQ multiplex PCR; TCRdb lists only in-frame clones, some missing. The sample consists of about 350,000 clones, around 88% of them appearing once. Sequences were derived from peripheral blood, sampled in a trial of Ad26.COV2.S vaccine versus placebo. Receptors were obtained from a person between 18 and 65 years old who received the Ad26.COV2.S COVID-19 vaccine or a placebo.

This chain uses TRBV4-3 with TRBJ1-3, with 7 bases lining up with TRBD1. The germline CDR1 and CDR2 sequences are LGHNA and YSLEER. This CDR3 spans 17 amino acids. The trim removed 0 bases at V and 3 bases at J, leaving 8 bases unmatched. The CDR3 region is CASSQDLSGGVGNTIYF. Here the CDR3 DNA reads TGCGCCAGCAGCCAAGATCTGTCAGGGGGAGTTGGAAACACCATATATTTT.

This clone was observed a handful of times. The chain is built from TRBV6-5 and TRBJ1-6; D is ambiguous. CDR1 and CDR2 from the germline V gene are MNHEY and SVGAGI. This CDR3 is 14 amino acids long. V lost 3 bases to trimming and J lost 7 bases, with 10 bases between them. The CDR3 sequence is CASSYGRLNSPLHF. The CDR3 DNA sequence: TGTGCCAGCAGTTATGGCAGACTCAATTCACCCCTCCACTTT.

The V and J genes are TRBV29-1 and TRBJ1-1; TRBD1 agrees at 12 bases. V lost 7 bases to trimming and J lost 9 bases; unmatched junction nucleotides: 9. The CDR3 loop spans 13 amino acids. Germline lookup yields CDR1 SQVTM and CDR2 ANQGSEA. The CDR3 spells CSDIPGQGAKAFF. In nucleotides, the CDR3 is TGCAGCGACATCCCGGGACAGGGGGCGAAAGCTTTCTTT.

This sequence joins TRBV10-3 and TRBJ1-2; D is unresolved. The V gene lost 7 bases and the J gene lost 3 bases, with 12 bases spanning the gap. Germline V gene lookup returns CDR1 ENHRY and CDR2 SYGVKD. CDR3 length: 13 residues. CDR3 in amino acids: CAIKGRIDYGYTF. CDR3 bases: TGTGCCATCAAAGGCAGGATAGACTATGGCTACACCTTC.

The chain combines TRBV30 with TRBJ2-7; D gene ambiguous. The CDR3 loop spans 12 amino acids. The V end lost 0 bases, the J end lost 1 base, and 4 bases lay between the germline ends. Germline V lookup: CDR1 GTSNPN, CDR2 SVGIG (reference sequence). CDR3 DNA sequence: TGTGCCTGGAGTGTCAATTCCTACGAGCAGTACTTC. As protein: CAWSVNSYEQYF.

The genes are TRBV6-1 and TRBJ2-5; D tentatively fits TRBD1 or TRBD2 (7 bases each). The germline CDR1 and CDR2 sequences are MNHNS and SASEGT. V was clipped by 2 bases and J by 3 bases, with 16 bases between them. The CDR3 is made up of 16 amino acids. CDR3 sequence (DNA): TGTGCCAGCAGTGAATTTGGCAGGGGGAGGGAAGAGACCCAGTACTTC. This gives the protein CASSEFGRGREETQYF.

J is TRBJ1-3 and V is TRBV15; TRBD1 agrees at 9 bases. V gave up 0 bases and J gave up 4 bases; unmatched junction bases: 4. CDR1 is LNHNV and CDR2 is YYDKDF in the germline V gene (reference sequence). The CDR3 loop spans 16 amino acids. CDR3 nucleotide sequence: TGTGCCACCAGCAGAGAACAGGGGGCGAGGGGAAACACCATATATTTT. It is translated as CATSREQGARGNTIYF.

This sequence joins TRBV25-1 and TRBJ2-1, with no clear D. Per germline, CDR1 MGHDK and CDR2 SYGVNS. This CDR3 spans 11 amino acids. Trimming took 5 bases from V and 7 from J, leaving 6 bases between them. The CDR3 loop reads CASSIENEQFF. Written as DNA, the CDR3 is TGTGCCAGCAGTATAGAAAATGAGCAGTTCTTC.

CDR3 in DNA: TGTGCCAGCTCACCAACGGGACTAGCGGGAAAACTCTCCTACGAGCAGTACTTC. Its translation is CASSPTGLAGKLSYEQYF. V usage is TRBV18 and J usage is TRBJ2-7; the match to TRBD2 covers 13 bases. Unmatched junction bases numbered 7, after V lost 2 bases and J lost 0 bases. The CDR3 is made up of 18 amino acids. CDR1 is KGHSH and CDR2 is LQKENI in the germline V gene.

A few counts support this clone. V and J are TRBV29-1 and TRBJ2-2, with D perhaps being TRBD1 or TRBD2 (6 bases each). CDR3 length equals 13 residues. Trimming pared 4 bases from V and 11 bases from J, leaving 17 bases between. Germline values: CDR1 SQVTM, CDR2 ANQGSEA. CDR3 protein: CSVGPGGTRELFF. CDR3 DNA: TGCAGCGTTGGACCGGGCGGGACACGTGAGCTGTTTTTT.

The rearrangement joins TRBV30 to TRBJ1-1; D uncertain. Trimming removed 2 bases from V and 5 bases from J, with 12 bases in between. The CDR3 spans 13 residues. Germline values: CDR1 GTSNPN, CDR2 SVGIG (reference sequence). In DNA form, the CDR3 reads TGTGCCTGGAGTATAGTTCCTGGGACTGAAGCTTTCTTT. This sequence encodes CAWSIVPGTEAFF.

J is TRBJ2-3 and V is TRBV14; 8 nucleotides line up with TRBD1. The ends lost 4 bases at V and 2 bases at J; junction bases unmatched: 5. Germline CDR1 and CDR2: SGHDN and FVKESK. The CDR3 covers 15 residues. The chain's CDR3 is CASSLWTGSTDTQYF. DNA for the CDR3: TGTGCCAGCAGCCTTTGGACAGGGTCCACAGATACGCAGTATTTT.

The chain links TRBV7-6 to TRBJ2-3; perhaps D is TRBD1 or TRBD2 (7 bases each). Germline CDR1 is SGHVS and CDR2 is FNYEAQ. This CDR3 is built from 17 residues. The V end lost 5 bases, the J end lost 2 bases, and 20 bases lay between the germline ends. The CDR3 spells CASSQGGTETYTDTQYF. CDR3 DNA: TGTGCCAGCAGCCAGGGGGGGACGGAAACGTACACAGATACGCAGTATTTT.

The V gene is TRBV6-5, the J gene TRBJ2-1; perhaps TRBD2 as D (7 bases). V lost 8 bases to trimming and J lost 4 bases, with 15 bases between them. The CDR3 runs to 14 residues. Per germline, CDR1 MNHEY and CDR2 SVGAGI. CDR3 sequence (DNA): TGTGCCAGCGGTCCAGCGGGGACATACAATGAGCAGTTCTTC. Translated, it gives CASGPAGTYNEQFF.

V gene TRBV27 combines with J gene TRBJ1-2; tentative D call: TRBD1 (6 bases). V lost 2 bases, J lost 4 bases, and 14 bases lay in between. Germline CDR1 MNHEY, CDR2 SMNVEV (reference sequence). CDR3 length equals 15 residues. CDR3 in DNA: TGTGCCAGCAGTTTACGGGGGGCCTCGGGCTATGGCTACACCTTC. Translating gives CASSLRGASGYGYTF.

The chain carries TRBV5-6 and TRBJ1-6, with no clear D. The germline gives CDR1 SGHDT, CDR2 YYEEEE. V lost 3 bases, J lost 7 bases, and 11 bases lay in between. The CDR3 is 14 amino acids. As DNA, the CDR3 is TGTGCCAGCAGCTACGGGCCCTCAAATTCACCCCTCCACTTT. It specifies CASSYGPSNSPLHF.

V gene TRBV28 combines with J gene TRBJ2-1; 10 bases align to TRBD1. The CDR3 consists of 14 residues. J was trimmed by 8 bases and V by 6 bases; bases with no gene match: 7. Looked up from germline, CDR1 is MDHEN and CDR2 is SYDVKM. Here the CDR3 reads CASSSDRGKDEQFF. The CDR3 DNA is TGTGCCAGCAGCTCGGACAGGGGGAAGGATGAGCAGTTCTTC.

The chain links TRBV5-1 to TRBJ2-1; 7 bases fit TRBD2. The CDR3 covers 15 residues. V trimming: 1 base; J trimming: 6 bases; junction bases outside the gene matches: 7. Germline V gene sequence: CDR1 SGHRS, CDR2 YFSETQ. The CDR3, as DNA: TGCGCCAGCAGCTTGATTATTAGCGGGCTCAATGAGCAGTTCTTC. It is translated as CASSLIISGLNEQFF.

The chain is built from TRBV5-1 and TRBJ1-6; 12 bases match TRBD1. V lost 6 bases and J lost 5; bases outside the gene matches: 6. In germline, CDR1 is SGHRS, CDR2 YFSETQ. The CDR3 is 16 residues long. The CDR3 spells CASTQGQGADNSPLHF. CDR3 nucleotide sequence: TGCGCCAGCACCCAGGGACAGGGGGCCGATAATTCACCCCTCCACTTT.

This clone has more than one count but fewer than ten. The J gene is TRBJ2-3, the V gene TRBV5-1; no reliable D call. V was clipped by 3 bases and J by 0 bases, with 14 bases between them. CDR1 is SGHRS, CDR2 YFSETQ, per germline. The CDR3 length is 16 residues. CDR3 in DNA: TGCGCCAGCAGCTCCGGAAGCTACTCTAGCACAGATACGCAGTATTTT. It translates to CASSSGSYSSTDTQYF.

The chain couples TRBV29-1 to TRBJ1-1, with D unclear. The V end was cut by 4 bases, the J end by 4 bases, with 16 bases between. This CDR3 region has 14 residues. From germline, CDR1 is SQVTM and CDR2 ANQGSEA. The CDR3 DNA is TGCAGCGTTGGCCAGCGACTCAGTCTCACTGAAGCTTTCTTT. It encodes CSVGQRLSLTEAFF.

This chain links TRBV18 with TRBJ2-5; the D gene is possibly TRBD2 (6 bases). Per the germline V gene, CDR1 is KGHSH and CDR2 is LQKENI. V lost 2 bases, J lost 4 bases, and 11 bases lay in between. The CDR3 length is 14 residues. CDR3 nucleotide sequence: TGTGCCAGCTCACCATCGGGACTCGGAGAGACCCAGTACTTC. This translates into CASSPSGLGETQYF.

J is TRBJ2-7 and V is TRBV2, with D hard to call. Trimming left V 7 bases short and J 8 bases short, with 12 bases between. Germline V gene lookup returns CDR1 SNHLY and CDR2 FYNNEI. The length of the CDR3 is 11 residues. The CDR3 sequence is CASTAISQQYF. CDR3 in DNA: TGTGCCAGCACGGCTATCTCACAGCAGTACTTC.

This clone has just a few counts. The CDR3 DNA is TGCGCCAGCAGCTCGCGATTACCGGGACAGGGGGCGTCAGAGCAGTACTTC. Residues: CASSSRLPGQGASEQYF. V usage is TRBV5-1 and J usage is TRBJ2-7; 12 nucleotides align to TRBD1. The CDR3 is made up of 17 amino acids. Germline V gives CDR1 SGHRS, CDR2 YFSETQ. V lost 3 bases, J lost 7 bases, and 14 bases stayed unmatched. Based on the CDR3 plus reference TRBV5-1 and TRBJ2-7, the full variable domain is KAGVTQTPRYLIKTRGQQVTLSCSPISGHRSVSWYQQTPGQGLQFLFEYFSETQRNKGNFPGRFSGRQFSNSRSEMNVSTLELGDSALYLCASSSRLPGQGASEQYFGPGTRLTVT.

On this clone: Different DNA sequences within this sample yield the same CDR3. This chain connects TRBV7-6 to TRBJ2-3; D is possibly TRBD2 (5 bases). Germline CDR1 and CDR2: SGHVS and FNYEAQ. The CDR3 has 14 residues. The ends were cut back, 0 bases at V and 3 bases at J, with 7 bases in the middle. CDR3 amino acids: CASSLARGTDTQYF. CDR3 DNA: TGTGCCAGCAGCTTAGCTAGAGGGACAGATACGCAGTATTTT.

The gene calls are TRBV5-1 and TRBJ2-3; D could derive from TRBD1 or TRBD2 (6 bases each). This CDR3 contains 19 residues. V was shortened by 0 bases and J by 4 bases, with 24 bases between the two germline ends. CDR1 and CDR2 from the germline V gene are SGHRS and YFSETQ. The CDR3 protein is CASSLAWYREAGKADTQYF. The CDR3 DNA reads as TGCGCCAGCAGCTTGGCCTGGTACAGGGAGGCAGGTAAAGCAGATACGCAGTATTTT.

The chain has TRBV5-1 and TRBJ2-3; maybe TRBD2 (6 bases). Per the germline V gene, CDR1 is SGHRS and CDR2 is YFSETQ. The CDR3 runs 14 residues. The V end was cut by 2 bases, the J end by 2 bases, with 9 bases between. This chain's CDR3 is CASSLAGHTDTQYF. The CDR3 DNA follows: TGCGCCAGCAGCTTAGCGGGCCACACAGATACGCAGTATTTT.

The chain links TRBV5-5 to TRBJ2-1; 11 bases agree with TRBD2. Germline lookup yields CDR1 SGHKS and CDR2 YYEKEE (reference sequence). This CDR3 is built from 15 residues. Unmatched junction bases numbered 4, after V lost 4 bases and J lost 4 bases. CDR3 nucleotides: TGTGCCAGCAGCCCACTAGCGGGGGTATACAATGAGCAGTTCTTC. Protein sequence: CASSPLAGVYNEQFF.